The T cell receptor beta chain described here comes from a study of T cells in narcolepsy. Broader study findings: Comparing one patient's CSF and blood CD4+ clonotypes highlighted HCRT- and TRIB2-specific autoreactive clonotypes.

In germline, CDR1 is SGHNT, CDR2 YENEEA. V shed 4 bases, J shed 4 bases, and the junction held 8 bases outside the gene matches. CDR3 length: 18 residues. TCRdb keeps only in-frame clones here, not all; method: immunoSEQ multiplex PCR. The repertoire includes some 32,000 clones, around 79% of them detected once, and about 4% sits in the top ten. Points on this clone: Its antigen remains unknown.

This chain links TRBV11-3 with TRBJ2-2; 14 bases fit TRBD2. This TCR derives from a human donor in good health. The sample comprised memory (CD45RA-) CD4+ T cells from blood. The chain's CDR3 is CASSSLTSGRGSTGELFF. In nucleotides, the CDR3 is TGTGCCAGCAGCTCACTGACTAGCGGGAGGGGTTCCACCGGGGAGCTGTTTTTT.